Listed below are T cell receptor beta chains from one sample, sequenced in a study of cytomegalovirus exposure and HLA in healthy donors. The data were produced by immunoSEQ multiplex PCR, yet TCRdb's version contains in-frame clones alone and is incomplete. In the table there are roughly 250,000 clones, 75% to 90% of which are singletons. Sequencing input: PBMCs. The receptors derive from a girl aged 2 to 10 in good health and CMV-seronegative. The CDR3 runs from the conserved cysteine through the conserved F or W. Each record gives: CDR3 DNA, CDR3 protein, J gene, V gene, CDR3 length, clone size, D gene. A D gene is named only where the DNA matches it firmly. Rows give clone size only sometimes, using once, few, many, or a class for an expanded clone.

CDR3 DNA: TGTGCCAGCAACCGACTTCTTAACTTAAACACCATATATTTT; CDR3 protein: CASNRLLNLNTIYF; J gene: TRBJ1-3; V gene: TRBV2; CDR3 length: 14; clone size: .; D gene: .
CDR3 DNA: TGTGCCAGCAGTTGGACTGCGACGAGCACAGATACGCAGTATTTT; CDR3 protein: CASSWTATSTDTQYF; J gene: TRBJ2-3; V gene: TRBV27; CDR3 length: 15; clone size: .; D gene: .
CDR3 DNA: TGTGCCATCAGTGAGATGTCAGGGGCGAACACCGGGGAGCTGTTTTTT; CDR3 protein: CAISEMSGANTGELFF; J gene: TRBJ2-2; V gene: TRBV10-3; CDR3 length: 16; clone size: .; D gene: .
CDR3 DNA: TGTGCCAGCAGCTTACGCGGGAATGCGGGGGGTGAGCAGTTCTTC; CDR3 protein: CASSLRGNAGGEQFF; J gene: TRBJ2-1; V gene: TRBV7-6; CDR3 length: 15; clone size: .; D gene: TRBD2
CDR3 DNA: TGTGCCAGCAGCCCCCGTTTATTTAAGACTCACGAGCAGTACTTC; CDR3 protein: CASSPRLFKTHEQYF; J gene: TRBJ2-7; V gene: TRBV28; CDR3 length: 15; clone size: .; D gene: .
CDR3 DNA: TGTGCCAGCAGCGTTTCCAGGGACAGCGTTTACGAGCAGTACTTC; CDR3 protein: CASSVSRDSVYEQYF; J gene: TRBJ2-7; V gene: TRBV9; CDR3 length: 15; clone size: .; D gene: TRBD1
CDR3 DNA: TGTGCCAGCAGTAGGAGCGGGGAGGTCGAGCAGTACTTC; CDR3 protein: CASSRSGEVEQYF; J gene: TRBJ2-7; V gene: TRBV27; CDR3 length: 13; clone size: .; D gene: TRBD2
CDR3 DNA: TGTGCCAGCAGCCCAGCGTTGATCGGGGCTTTCTTT; CDR3 protein: CASSPALIGAFF; J gene: TRBJ1-1; V gene: TRBV14; CDR3 length: 12; clone size: .; D gene: .
CDR3 DNA: TGCGCCAGCCGACGCCGGACTAGCGGGCGGACCGGGGAGCTGTTTTTT; CDR3 protein: CASRRRTSGRTGELFF; J gene: TRBJ2-2; V gene: TRBV10-1; CDR3 length: 16; clone size: .; D gene: TRBD2
CDR3 DNA: TGTGCCAGCAGTTCCAGCGGGGGGAGGGCAGATACGCAGTATTTT; CDR3 protein: CASSSSGGRADTQYF; J gene: TRBJ2-3; V gene: TRBV28; CDR3 length: 15; clone size: .; D gene: TRBD2
CDR3 DNA: TGTTCCAGCAGCCTAGACAGGTACGAGCAGTACTTC; CDR3 protein: CSSSLDRYEQYF; J gene: TRBJ2-7; V gene: TRBV7-9; CDR3 length: 12; clone size: .; D gene: .
CDR3 DNA: TGTGCCAGCTCAAGGTCGGGGACAGGGAATCCAGATACGCAGTATTTT; CDR3 protein: CASSRSGTGNPDTQYF; J gene: TRBJ2-3; V gene: TRBV7-3; CDR3 length: 16; clone size: .; D gene: TRBD1
CDR3 DNA: TGTGCCAGCAAGGGCAGGGGGGGCACAGATACGCAGTATTTT; CDR3 protein: CASKGRGGTDTQYF; J gene: TRBJ2-3; V gene: TRBV2; CDR3 length: 14; clone size: once; D gene: .
CDR3 DNA: TGTGCCAGCAGCCCGACAGCTACCTACGAGCAGTACTTC; CDR3 protein: CASSPTATYEQYF; J gene: TRBJ2-7; V gene: TRBV27; CDR3 length: 13; clone size: .; D gene: .
CDR3 DNA: TGTGCCTGGGGAGACAGGGGCGATAACACTGAAGCTTTCTTT; CDR3 protein: CAWGDRGDNTEAFF; J gene: TRBJ1-1; V gene: TRBV30; CDR3 length: 14; clone size: once; D gene: TRBD1
CDR3 DNA: TGTGCCAGCAAGATAAATGAGGTTCCCCCCGGCGAGCAGTACTTC; CDR3 protein: CASKINEVPPGEQYF; J gene: TRBJ2-7; V gene: TRBV28; CDR3 length: 15; clone size: .; D gene: .
CDR3 DNA: TGTGCCAGCAGCTTAGATATCGACAGGGGCCCCGTAAACACTGAAGCTTTCTTT; CDR3 protein: CASSLDIDRGPVNTEAFF; J gene: TRBJ1-1; V gene: TRBV7-9; CDR3 length: 18; clone size: .; D gene: TRBD1
CDR3 DNA: TGTGCCATCAGTCCAGGGGGCACTCAGCCCCAGCATTTT; CDR3 protein: CAISPGGTQPQHF; J gene: TRBJ1-5; V gene: TRBV10-3; CDR3 length: 13; clone size: few; D gene: TRBD1
CDR3 DNA: TGTGCCAGCAGCTTATTTACAGTTCCCAAAGGAAACACCATATATTTT; CDR3 protein: CASSLFTVPKGNTIYF; J gene: TRBJ1-3; V gene: TRBV7-8; CDR3 length: 16; clone size: .; D gene: .
CDR3 DNA: TGTGCCAGTAGTGCGCGACAGGGATTTAATGGCTACACCTTC; CDR3 protein: CASSARQGFNGYTF; J gene: TRBJ1-2; V gene: TRBV19; CDR3 length: 14; clone size: .; D gene: TRBD1
CDR3 DNA: TGTGCCAGCAGCGTCGGGGGGGCTTCGGCTAAAAACATTCAGTACTTC; CDR3 protein: CASSVGGASAKNIQYF; J gene: TRBJ2-4; V gene: TRBV9; CDR3 length: 16; clone size: .; D gene: TRBD2
CDR3 DNA: TGTGCCAGCTCACCCCTTAATGAGCAGTTCTTC; CDR3 protein: CASSPLNEQFF; J gene: TRBJ2-1; V gene: TRBV18; CDR3 length: 11; clone size: .; D gene: .
CDR3 DNA: TGTGCCTGGCCTAGGGCTCTAGCGCTAAGGTCCTACAATGAGCAGTTCTTC; CDR3 protein: CAWPRALALRSYNEQFF; J gene: TRBJ2-1; V gene: TRBV30; CDR3 length: 17; clone size: .; D gene: .
CDR3 DNA: TGTGCCAGTATCGACGGAGCTTTGAACACTGAAGCTTTCTTT; CDR3 protein: CASIDGALNTEAFF; J gene: TRBJ1-1; V gene: TRBV19; CDR3 length: 14; clone size: .; D gene: .
CDR3 DNA: TGTGCCAGCAGCGTAGTTCCTGATGGCTACACCTTC; CDR3 protein: CASSVVPDGYTF; J gene: TRBJ1-2; V gene: TRBV9; CDR3 length: 12; clone size: once; D gene: .
CDR3 DNA: TGTGCCAGCAGTTACGCAGGGTCCTACGAGCAGTACTTC; CDR3 protein: CASSYAGSYEQYF; J gene: TRBJ2-7; V gene: TRBV6-6; CDR3 length: 13; clone size: .; D gene: .
CDR3 DNA: TGTGCCAGCACAGAGTGGCTACAGGGGGGGACCAAAAACATTCAGTACTTC; CDR3 protein: CASTEWLQGGTKNIQYF; J gene: TRBJ2-4; V gene: TRBV7-9; CDR3 length: 17; clone size: .; D gene: .
CDR3 DNA: TGTGCCAGCAGTGAATGGGGGCGGGAGACCCAGTACTTC; CDR3 protein: CASSEWGRETQYF; J gene: TRBJ2-5; V gene: TRBV25-1; CDR3 length: 13; clone size: once; D gene: .
CDR3 DNA: TGTGCCAGTTCCCCTCCAGCAGGGGGGTTCTATGGCTACACCTTC; CDR3 protein: CASSPPAGGFYGYTF; J gene: TRBJ1-2; V gene: TRBV5-6; CDR3 length: 15; clone size: once; D gene: TRBD1
CDR3 DNA: TGTGCCAGCAGCTTAGCGCAGGCTCAGACCTTC; CDR3 protein: CASSLAQAQTF; J gene: TRBJ1-2; V gene: TRBV11-2; CDR3 length: 11; clone size: .; D gene: .
CDR3 DNA: TGCGCCAGCAGCCAAGGGGCAGGGGGCGCAGGGCTTTCTGGCTACACCTTC; CDR3 protein: CASSQGAGGAGLSGYTF; J gene: TRBJ1-2; V gene: TRBV4-1; CDR3 length: 17; clone size: once; D gene: TRBD1
CDR3 DNA: TGTGCCAGCAGCACCGGCCCCGCGGGGACTGAAGCTTTCTTT; CDR3 protein: CASSTGPAGTEAFF; J gene: TRBJ1-1; V gene: TRBV7-9; CDR3 length: 14; clone size: once; D gene: .
CDR3 DNA: TGCGCCAGCAGCTTGGCAGGAGGAACTTACGAGCAGTACTTC; CDR3 protein: CASSLAGGTYEQYF; J gene: TRBJ2-7; V gene: TRBV5-1; CDR3 length: 14; clone size: .; D gene: .
CDR3 DNA: TGTGCCAGCAGCTCCAGACTAGCGGGGGACGGAGAGACCCAGTACTTC; CDR3 protein: CASSSRLAGDGETQYF; J gene: TRBJ2-5; V gene: TRBV13; CDR3 length: 16; clone size: once; D gene: TRBD2
CDR3 DNA: TGTGCCAGCAGCGATAGGCGGGGTTTGGGCACAGATACGCAGTATTTT; CDR3 protein: CASSDRRGLGTDTQYF; J gene: TRBJ2-3; V gene: TRBV11-1; CDR3 length: 16; clone size: .; D gene: .
CDR3 DNA: TGTGCCAGCAGTTTAGGGGGCGGCTCCTACGAGCAGTACTTC; CDR3 protein: CASSLGGGSYEQYF; J gene: TRBJ2-7; V gene: TRBV28; CDR3 length: 14; clone size: .; D gene: .
CDR3 DNA: TGTGCCTGGAAGCCTAGCGGGAGAAGATACGAGCAGTACTTC; CDR3 protein: CAWKPSGRRYEQYF; J gene: TRBJ2-7; V gene: TRBV30; CDR3 length: 14; clone size: .; D gene: TRBD2
CDR3 DNA: TGCAGTGCTCACTTTACTGAAGCTTTCTTT; CDR3 protein: CSAHFTEAFF; J gene: TRBJ1-1; V gene: TRBV20-1; CDR3 length: 10; clone size: .; D gene: .
CDR3 DNA: TGTGCCATAAAGACTAGCGGGAGTTCCGAGCAGTACTTC; CDR3 protein: CAIKTSGSSEQYF; J gene: TRBJ2-7; V gene: TRBV10-3; CDR3 length: 13; clone size: .; D gene: TRBD2
CDR3 DNA: TGTGCCAGCAGTCTCCGGACAGGGGATTTACGAGGTGGCTACACCTTC; CDR3 protein: CASSLRTGDLRGGYTF; J gene: TRBJ1-2; V gene: TRBV2; CDR3 length: 16; clone size: .; D gene: TRBD1
CDR3 DNA: TGCGCCAGCAGCTTGGAAGTTCGGGAGACCCAGTACTTC; CDR3 protein: CASSLEVRETQYF; J gene: TRBJ2-5; V gene: TRBV5-1; CDR3 length: 13; clone size: .; D gene: .
CDR3 DNA: TGCGCCAGCAGTCTCTTAAGACTAGCGGGAAAGAACGGGGAGCTGTTTTTT; CDR3 protein: CASSLLRLAGKNGELFF; J gene: TRBJ2-2; V gene: TRBV4-1; CDR3 length: 17; clone size: .; D gene: TRBD2
CDR3 DNA: TGTGCCAGCAGCCAAGGCCCGGGACTAGCGGGCAATGAGCAGTTCTTC; CDR3 protein: CASSQGPGLAGNEQFF; J gene: TRBJ2-1; V gene: TRBV4-2; CDR3 length: 16; clone size: .; D gene: TRBD2
CDR3 DNA: TGCGCCAGCAGCTTGGCCAGGGGCTCCTACGAGCAGTACTTC; CDR3 protein: CASSLARGSYEQYF; J gene: TRBJ2-7; V gene: TRBV5-1; CDR3 length: 14; clone size: once; D gene: .
CDR3 DNA: TGCGCCAGCACGCCGGGAGGGAATCAGCCCCAGCATTTT; CDR3 protein: CASTPGGNQPQHF; J gene: TRBJ1-5; V gene: TRBV10-2; CDR3 length: 13; clone size: .; D gene: .
CDR3 DNA: TGTGCCAGCAGTGAAACGCGGGATCTCTATGGCTACACCTTC; CDR3 protein: CASSETRDLYGYTF; J gene: TRBJ1-2; V gene: TRBV6-5; CDR3 length: 14; clone size: .; D gene: .
CDR3 DNA: TGTGCCACCAGGACTAGCGGGGGGGCCTATGAGCAGTTCTTC; CDR3 protein: CATRTSGGAYEQFF; J gene: TRBJ2-1; V gene: TRBV15; CDR3 length: 14; clone size: .; D gene: TRBD2
CDR3 DNA: TGTGCCAGCAGCCGCCCTAGCGGGAGCTACTACGAGCAGTACTTC; CDR3 protein: CASSRPSGSYYEQYF; J gene: TRBJ2-7; V gene: TRBV4-2; CDR3 length: 15; clone size: .; D gene: TRBD2
CDR3 DNA: TGTGCCATCAGTGAGTCGTTGAGCCGATCCTACGAGCAGTACTTC; CDR3 protein: CAISESLSRSYEQYF; J gene: TRBJ2-7; V gene: TRBV10-3; CDR3 length: 15; clone size: few; D gene: .
CDR3 DNA: TGTGCCATCAGCGACAGGGGATCCACTTACTCCTACGAGCAGTACTTC; CDR3 protein: CAISDRGSTYSYEQYF; J gene: TRBJ2-7; V gene: TRBV10-3; CDR3 length: 16; clone size: .; D gene: TRBD1